This TCR beta chain was observed in a study of T cells after yellow fever vaccination. Study findings and constraints: The bulk population could contribute abundant contaminating clonotypes to FACS-sorted repertoires. Among primary-vaccination clones, most reappeared after the booster, at almost 98% for CD4 and roughly 88% for CD8. There was a small share of clonotypes that showed up in both the CD4 and CD8 compartments.

The study made its TCR cDNA through 5'RACE template switching. That step introduced a universal primer site along with UMIs. TCRdb redid the calling of the 5' RACE reads with MiXCR, one entry per CDR3 protein. The table lists 400,000 or so distinct CDR3 sequences, about 17% of them singletons, with roughly a sixth in the top ten. In the case of this clonotype: No antigen is known for it.

This CDR3 has 14 amino acids. With V trimmed by 5 bases and J by 4 bases, 7 bases remained unmatched. Germline CDR1 and CDR2: SGHRS and YFSETQ. The chain joins TRBV5-1 to TRBJ1-1; 8 positions agree with TRBD1. Sequencing used PBMCs, obtained before the yellow fever booster vaccination. The TCR comes from a man between 18 and 35 years old who received the YFV17D yellow fever vaccine. The CDR3 DNA reads as TGCGCCAGCAGTGGACAGGGTATGGGCACTGAAGCTTTCTTT. It codes for CASSGQGMGTEAFF. The variable domain in full, completed from reference TRBV5-1 and TRBJ1-1, reads KAGVTQTPRYLIKTRGQQVTLSCSPISGHRSVSWYQQTPGQGLQFLFEYFSETQRNKGNFPGRFSGRQFSNSRSEMNVSTLELGDSALYLCASSGQGMGTEAFFGQGTRLTVV.